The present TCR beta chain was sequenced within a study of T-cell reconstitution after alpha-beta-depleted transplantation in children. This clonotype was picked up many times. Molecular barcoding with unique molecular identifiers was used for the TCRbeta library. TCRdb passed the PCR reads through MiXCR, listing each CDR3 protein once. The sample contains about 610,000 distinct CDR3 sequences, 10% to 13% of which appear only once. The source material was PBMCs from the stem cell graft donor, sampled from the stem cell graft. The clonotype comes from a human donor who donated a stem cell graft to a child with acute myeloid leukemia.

The CDR3 here is CSARDKGTGAGETQYF. CDR3 nucleotides: TGCAGTGCTAGAGATAAGGGGACAGGGGCGGGAGAGACCCAGTACTTC. The chain links TRBV20-1 to TRBJ2-5; 10 nucleotides line up with TRBD1. The J segment lost 4 bases and the V segment lost 0 bases, leaving 8 bases of the junction unmatched. The CDR3 consists of 16 residues. Germline lookup yields CDR1 DFQATT and CDR2 SNEGSKA (reference sequence).